The T cell receptor (beta chain) under discussion was sequenced for a study of lymphopenia after photon versus proton radiotherapy. Study results and limitations: Relative stability marked proton patients; photon patients lost diversity and naive cells. After lymphocyte nadir, photon-treated repertoires showed oligoclonal expansion, especially CD8+ Temra.

Looked up from germline, CDR1 is SGHKS and CDR2 is YYEKEE (reference sequence). Trimming cost V 4 bases and J 4 bases, with 14 bases left between them. This CDR3 has 15 residues. About this clone itself: Antigen unknown.

The method was immunoSEQ multiplex PCR; TCRdb's version includes in-frame clones alone and lacks a portion of them. Of tens of thousands of clones in the sample, approximately 80% were seen once. This specimen consisted of peripheral blood, obtained from a patient treated with proton-based radiotherapy. The chain uses TRBV5-5 and TRBJ2-2, with TRBD1 as a possible D gene (6 bases). This TCR was sampled from a woman between 65 and 79 years old with pancreatic cancer. Written as DNA, the CDR3 is TGTGCCAGCAGCCCGACAGGTGGGGGCACCGGGGAGCTGTTTTTT. Translated, it gives CASSPTGGGTGELFF.